Sequencing of this TCR beta chain was carried out in a study of T cells expressing NK-cell markers. Study context: Sorted CD3+CD56-NKG2C+, CD3+CD56+NKG2C- and CD3+CD56+NKG2C+ T cells were the source of the TCR beta repertoires.

Concerning this clonotype: Its antigen remains unidentified.

Study-wide results and caveats: The study left the HCMV specificity of expanded NKG2C+ T cell clones unresolved.

TCRdb re-called the 5' RACE reads, yielding one record per CDR3 amino acid sequence without DNA. The repertoire table contains about 440,000 distinct CDR3 sequences. This CDR3 contains 12 residues. Germline V lookup: CDR1 DFQATT, CDR2 SNEGSKA (reference sequence). This receptor was taken from a woman aged 18 to 75 in good health. The rearrangement uses TRBV20-1 and TRBJ2-3. The sample comprised blood T cells: a sorted CD56 or NKG2C T cell subset, CD4+ or CD8+ T cells, or bulk PBMC T cells (not recorded which). The CDR3: CSAERPTDTQYF.